The T cell receptor (beta chain) described here comes from a study of blood T cell repertoires in COVID-19. Whole-study context: Samples came from the United States, Italy and Spain, spanning acute and convalescent COVID-19.

Authors' processing steps: Cell counts per sample came from amplifying reference gene primers. TCRdb's copy holds only in-frame clones and misses some; the assay was immunoSEQ multiplex PCR. V and J calls and clone size come straight from that table; D and trimming were deduced from the DNA. There are about 150,000 clones in the sample; approximately 80% occur only once, and about 29% lies in the top ten. Trimming removed 9 bases from V and 0 bases from J; junction bases left unmatched: 10. Germline V CDR1 and CDR2: SNHLY, FYNNEI. The CDR3 loop spans 15 amino acids. The sequenced sample consisted of peripheral blood. The receptor's source is a woman aged 60-75 years with acute or convalescent COVID-19. This sequence joins TRBV2 and TRBJ1-1; 7 bases match TRBD1. CDR3 protein: CARMTGPNLNTEAFF. Written as DNA, the CDR3 is TGTGCCAGAATGACAGGGCCCAATTTGAACACTGAAGCTTTCTTT.